The following is a T cell receptor beta chain sequence with its context. Each CDR3 protein gets one entry after TCRdb re-called the 5' RACE reads with MiXCR. Of hundreds of thousands of distinct CDR3 sequences in the sample, roughly 18% are singletons; the top ten hold around 13%. The data belong to a study of identical twins. This same sample was also taken into another study, of T cells expressing NK-cell markers.

The sequence was obtained from a woman aged 18-29 years in good health. The sequenced material came from PBMCs.

CDR3 DNA: TGTGCCAGCACCTCGCGGGAGGGTACTGAAGCTTTCTTT. The encoded protein is CASTSREGTEAFF. V is TRBV12-3 or TRBV12-4 and J is TRBJ1-1; D call uncertain. The CDR3 consists of 13 residues. Trimming cost V 7 bases and J 5 bases, with 14 bases left between them.